This entry lists 30 T cell receptor beta chains sequenced from one sample in a study of CD8 T cells in Susac syndrome. It was with random hexamers that 0.5 to 1 ug RNA was reverse transcribed. TCRdb re-derived calls from the immunoSEQ multiplex PCR reads in MiXCR, one entry per CDR3 protein. The repertoire holds about 52,000 distinct CDR3 sequences, with 93% as singletons. Material for sequencing was CD8+ T cells from PBMCs. These receptors were obtained from a human donor with multiple sclerosis.

On this clonotype: Compared with germline, one end of the junction differs, possibly owing to a read error. The chain combines TRBV7-9 with TRBJ2-5; 9 bases match TRBD2. The CDR3 runs 14 residues. Per germline, CDR1 SEHNR and CDR2 FQNEAQ (reference sequence). The CDR3 here is CASSLAGTQETQYF. The CDR3 DNA reads as TGTGCCAGCAGCCTAGCGGGGACCCAAGAGACCCAGTACTTC.

J is TRBJ2-1 and V is TRBV7-3, with 11 bases that match TRBD2. V gave up 1 base and J gave up 6 bases; unmatched junction bases: 2. Germline lookup yields CDR1 SGHTA and CDR2 FQGTGA. The CDR3 loop spans 15 amino acids. Here the CDR3 reads CASSLSSGGANEQFF. CDR3 DNA sequence: TGTGCCAGCAGCTTAAGTAGCGGGGGGGCCAATGAGCAGTTCTTC.

The V and J genes are TRBV20-1 and TRBJ2-7, with TRBD2 matching over 7 bases. The length of the CDR3 is 13 residues. The V gene's germline CDR1 is DFQATT and CDR2 SNEGSKA (reference sequence). V shed 3 bases and J 6 bases; nucleotides not matched to a gene: 8. The DNA of the CDR3 is TGCAGTGCTAGGCCTGGCGGGGGATTCGAGCAGTACTTC. It codes for CSARPGGGFEQYF.

The rearrangement joins TRBV6-1 to TRBJ2-5; 9 positions agree with TRBD1. Germline-derived CDR1 and CDR2 are MNHNS and SASEGT. J lost 1 base, V lost 5 bases, and 5 bases had no gene match. This CDR3 contains 15 residues. The CDR3 sequence: CASSRDREGQETQYF. The CDR3 nucleotides read TGTGCCAGCAGTAGGGACAGGGAAGGCCAAGAGACCCAGTACTTC.

CDR3 in DNA: TGCAGCGTTGAACTAGCGGGGGGTACCCCCTACGAGCAGTACTTC. As protein: CSVELAGGTPYEQYF. The chain couples TRBV29-1 to TRBJ2-7; 11 bases align to TRBD2. The CDR3 is 15 amino acids. Germline values: CDR1 SQVTM, CDR2 ANQGSEA. V was pared by 2 bases and J by 2 bases, with 5 bases of the junction left unmatched.

The chain links TRBV10-3 to TRBJ2-6, with D possibly matching TRBD2 (5 bases). CDR3 size: 14 residues. Trimming took off 8 bases at V and 0 bases at J, with 8 bases between the two ends. Per the germline V gene, CDR1 is ENHRY and CDR2 is SYGVKD. In DNA, the CDR3 is TGTGCCATCCCGGGGTTCTCTGGGGCCAACGTCCTGACTTTC. Translated: CAIPGFSGANVLTF.

V and J are TRBV5-5 and TRBJ1-1; a weak D match, TRBD1 (6 bases). In germline, CDR1 is SGHKS, CDR2 YYEKEE (reference sequence). Trimming removed 4 bases from V and 7 bases from J, with 17 bases in between. There are 14 residues in the CDR3. This CDR3 is CASSPSGGRDEAFF. As DNA, the CDR3 is TGTGCCAGCAGCCCGAGTGGGGGGCGGGATGAAGCTTTCTTT.

V is TRBV2 and J is TRBJ1-2; weak D call: TRBD1 (5 bases). Germline V gives CDR1 SNHLY, CDR2 FYNNEI. Trimming took off 6 bases at V and 4 bases at J, with 12 bases between the two ends. This CDR3 has 13 amino acids. The CDR3 bases are TGTGCCAGCAGGGGACCGGGGGTCTATGGCTACACCTTC. Protein product: CASRGPGVYGYTF.

The chain combines TRBV12-3 or TRBV12-4 with TRBJ2-5; D might be TRBD1 (6 bases). V shed 1 base and J shed 6 bases, with 12 bases lying between them. This CDR3 region has 14 residues. The CDR3 DNA follows: TGTGCCAGCAGTTTAGGGGGGACACTTCAGACCCAGTACTTC. As protein: CASSLGGTLQTQYF.

This clonotype was seen just once. The CDR3 DNA is TGCAGTGCAATTACCGACAGGGTAGATGGCTACACCTTC. Translated: CSAITDRVDGYTF. This sequence joins TRBV20-1 and TRBJ1-2; 7 bases line up with TRBD1. J gave up 6 bases and V 6 bases, and 10 bases lay outside the gene matches. The germline V gene encodes CDR1 DFQATT and CDR2 SNEGSKA (reference sequence). The CDR3 totals 13 residues.

This sequence joins TRBV20-1 and TRBJ2-7, with D perhaps given as TRBD1 or TRBD2 (5 bases each). Germline lookup yields CDR1 DFQATT and CDR2 SNEGSKA (reference sequence). This CDR3 region has 15 residues. V gave up 2 bases and J gave up 0 bases, with 14 bases separating them. In DNA form, the CDR3 reads TGCAGTGCTAGATCCGGGACCCGACGCTCCTACGAGCAGTACTTC. As protein: CSARSGTRRSYEQYF.

The chain couples TRBV9 to TRBJ2-5; the D gene could be TRBD1 or TRBD2 (6 bases each). The ends were cut back, 3 bases at V and 0 bases at J, with 21 bases in the middle. This CDR3 is built from 18 residues. Looked up from germline, CDR1 is SGDLS and CDR2 is YYNGEE. The CDR3 DNA reads TGTGCCAGCAGCGACGGAGGGGGAGCCTTAAGGTACCAAGAGACCCAGTACTTC. This sequence encodes CASSDGGGALRYQETQYF.

The chain carries TRBV4-2 and TRBJ2-2; D may match TRBD1 or TRBD2 (5 bases each). The CDR3 is 15 amino acids. Germline V gives CDR1 LGHNA, CDR2 YNFKEQ. Trimming left V 2 bases short and J 0 bases short, with 7 bases between. The CDR3 bases are TGTGCCAGCAGCCAAAGGGGAGCGAACACCGGGGAGCTGTTTTTT. Translated, it gives CASSQRGANTGELFF.

V usage is TRBV29-1 and J usage is TRBJ2-7; the D gene is possibly TRBD2 (5 bases). The CDR3 is 14 amino acids. V gave up 7 bases and J gave up 4 bases, with 20 bases separating them. The germline V gene has CDR1 SQVTM and CDR2 ANQGSEA. In DNA, the CDR3 is TGCAGCGCCGGGGTGGGTCTAATGGGTTACGAGCAGTACTTC. It specifies CSAGVGLMGYEQYF.

The chain has TRBV5-1 and TRBJ1-1; maybe TRBD1 (6 bases). The CDR3 is 13 amino acids. Germline V gene sequence: CDR1 SGHRS, CDR2 YFSETQ. V was clipped by 5 bases and J by 1 base, with 9 bases between them. CDR3 DNA sequence: TGCGCCAGCAGAGGGGGGAAGAACACTGAAGCTTTCTTT. The encoded protein is CASRGGKNTEAFF. The entire variable domain, with the rest obtained from reference TRBV5-1 and TRBJ1-1, is as follows: KAGVTQTPRYLIKTRGQQVTLSCSPISGHRSVSWYQQTPGQGLQFLFEYFSETQRNKGNFPGRFSGRQFSNSRSEMNVSTLELGDSALYLCASRGGKNTEAFFGQGTRLTVV.

The V and J genes are TRBV30 and TRBJ1-1; no firm D call. The germline CDR1 and CDR2 sequences are GTSNPN and SVGIG (reference sequence). The CDR3 is made up of 14 amino acids. With 0 bases removed from V and 0 bases from J, the gap between germline ends came to 8 bases. The CDR3: CAWSVGTMNTEAFF. In DNA form, the CDR3 reads TGTGCCTGGAGTGTCGGCACAATGAACACTGAAGCTTTCTTT.

The gene calls are TRBV4-1 and TRBJ2-5; D is perhaps TRBD1 (5 bases). Germline CDR1 is MGHRA and CDR2 is YSYEKL. The CDR3 is 13 residues long. V lost 1 base, J lost 4 bases, and 7 bases lay in between. CDR3 bases: TGCGCCAGCAGCCAAGGGGGCGGAGAGACCCAGTACTTC. It specifies CASSQGGGETQYF.

V is TRBV30 and J is TRBJ2-7, with TRBD1 as a possible D gene (6 bases). Germline assignment: CDR1 GTSNPN and CDR2 SVGIG (reference sequence). The CDR3 has 15 residues. V was trimmed by 4 bases and J by 3 bases, leaving 19 bases between them. CDR3 bases: TGTGCCTGGATGGAGCCGGGACACCTAAGCTACGAGCAGTACTTC. Protein product: CAWMEPGHLSYEQYF.

The chain links TRBV29-1 to TRBJ2-7; the D gene is possibly TRBD2 (5 bases). CDR3 length: 11 amino acids. Per the germline V gene, CDR1 is SQVTM and CDR2 is ANQGSEA. The V end was cut by 1 base, the J end by 9 bases, with 10 bases between. CDR3 bases: TGCAGCGTTGAAGGGGAGTTAGGGCAGTACTTC. Translating it yields CSVEGELGQYF.

This clonotype was detected only a few times. This chain connects TRBV12-3 or TRBV12-4 to TRBJ2-3; D unresolved. Trimming removed 2 bases at V and 2 bases at J, with 2 bases between. CDR3 length equals 12 residues. CDR3 in amino acids: CASSLNTDTQYF. The CDR3 DNA sequence: TGTGCCAGCAGTTTAAACACAGATACGCAGTATTTT.

The chain uses TRBV10-3 and TRBJ1-1; tentative D call: TRBD1 (5 bases). From germline, CDR1 is ENHRY and CDR2 SYGVKD. The CDR3 spans 13 residues. The CDR3 DNA is TGTGCTGCCCCCGCGGACACAAACACTGAAGCTTTCTTT. Translating gives CAAPADTNTEAFF.

The CDR3 bases are TGCAGCGTCACAGGACAGCACGGAGCTTTCTTT. Translating gives CSVTGQHGAFF. This sequence joins TRBV29-1 and TRBJ1-1, with a possible D match to TRBD1 (6 bases). The V end lost 6 bases, the J end lost 10 bases, and 15 bases lay between the germline ends. There are 11 residues in the CDR3. CDR1 and CDR2 (germline): SQVTM, ANQGSEA. Full variable domain (outside the CDR3, taken from reference TRBV29-1 and TRBJ1-1): SAVISQKPSRDICQRGTSLTIQCQVDSQVTMMFWYRQQPGQSLTLIATANQGSEATYESGFVIDKFPISRPNLTFSTLTVSNMSPEDSSIYLCSVTGQHGAFFGQGTRLTVV.

The genes are TRBV9 and TRBJ2-5, with TRBD1 matching over 9 bases. Trimming removed 4 bases from V and 3 bases from J; junction bases left unmatched: 4. Germline V gene data show CDR1 as SGDLS and CDR2 as YYNGEE. The CDR3 runs to 14 residues. The CDR3 DNA is TGTGCCAGCAGCCCCGGGGACAGGGAAGAGACCCAGTACTTC. Translating it yields CASSPGDREETQYF.

The sample holds a few counts of this clonotype. This chain joins TRBV29-1 and TRBJ1-1, with D unresolved. CDR3 length: 11 amino acids. Per germline, CDR1 SQVTM and CDR2 ANQGSEA. V was shortened by 7 bases and J by 1 base, with 7 bases between the two germline ends. CDR3 coding DNA: TGCAGCGGGGAGGAGAACACTGAAGCTTTCTTT. This gives the protein CSGEENTEAFF.

This clonotype was observed a single time. This chain uses TRBV27 with TRBJ2-1; TRBD2 is a possible D gene (7 bases). The V end lost 5 bases, the J end lost 9 bases, and 17 bases lay between the germline ends. The germline V gene encodes CDR1 MNHEY and CDR2 SMNVEV (reference sequence). This CDR3 is built from 14 residues. CDR3 sequence (DNA): TGTGCCAGCAGTAAGGGGGGGTCGGGGATTGAGCAGTTCTTC. This gives the protein CASSKGGSGIEQFF.

The count of this clonotype is one. The chain recombines TRBV10-3 with TRBJ2-1; either TRBD1 or TRBD2 may supply D (5 bases each). The CDR3 spans 17 residues. CDR1 and CDR2 (germline): ENHRY, SYGVKD. Trimming removed 0 bases at V and 0 bases at J, with 12 bases between. The CDR3 DNA reads TGTGCCATCAGTGAGTCCGGGACCGTGAGCTCCTACAATGAGCAGTTCTTC. Translation gives CAISESGTVSSYNEQFF.

This clonotype has only one observation. This chain links TRBV27 with TRBJ1-2, with no clear D. Germline assignment: CDR1 MNHEY and CDR2 SMNVEV (reference sequence). The CDR3 is made up of 14 amino acids. The V and J ends lost 5 bases and 4 bases respectively, with 14 bases between them. CDR3 residues: CASSEGGWGYGYTF. The CDR3 bases are TGTGCCAGCAGTGAAGGCGGTTGGGGCTATGGCTACACCTTC.

CDR3 bases: TGTGCCAGCAGCCTAGTCATTGGGGATCCCTACGAGCAGTACTTC. Its translation: CASSLVIGDPYEQYF. V and J are TRBV6-1 and TRBJ2-7; the D is unclear. V lost 6 bases, J lost 2 bases, and 17 bases lay in between. The CDR3 runs 15 residues. Looked up from germline, CDR1 is MNHNS and CDR2 is SASEGT.

This chain connects TRBV2 to TRBJ2-1; a weak D match, TRBD1 (6 bases). This CDR3 spans 14 amino acids. CDR1 and CDR2 from the germline V gene are SNHLY and FYNNEI. Trimming pared 7 bases from V and 1 base from J, leaving 11 bases between. The DNA for the CDR3 is TGTGCCAGCACAAAACAGGGATCCTACAATGAGCAGTTCTTC. Encoded protein: CASTKQGSYNEQFF. Supplemented by reference TRBV2 and TRBJ2-1, the full variable domain reads EPEVTQTPSHQVTQMGQEVILRCVPISNHLYFYWYRQILGQKVEFLVSFYNNEISEKSEIFDDQFSVERPDGSNFTLKIRSTKLEDSAMYFCASTKQGSYNEQFFGPGTRLTVL.

The chain uses TRBV7-3 and TRBJ2-7, with 7 bases matching TRBD1. Germline loops: CDR1 SGHTA, CDR2 FQGTGA. V shed 1 base and J 3 bases; nucleotides not matched to a gene: 0. There are 13 residues in the CDR3. As DNA, the CDR3 is TGTGCCAGCAGCTTAAACAGGGGCTACGAGCAGTACTTC. Encoded protein: CASSLNRGYEQYF.